These 20 T cell receptor beta chains originate from one sample sequenced in a study of CD8 T cells in ankylosing spondylitis. Each CDR3 protein gets one entry after TCRdb re-called the 5' RACE reads with MiXCR. The repertoire holds some 54,000 distinct CDR3 sequences, with about 7% as singletons. The specimen was blood, either unsorted or a sorted T cell fraction (not recorded which). The source is a female donor with ankylosing spondylitis or in good health (not recorded which).

This clonotype was recorded at least ten times. The chain links TRBV4-1 to TRBJ1-1; D gene ambiguous. CDR3 length: 14 amino acids. Between the trimmed V and J ends, which lost 3 bases and 7 bases, there was a span of 15 bases. Germline lookup yields CDR1 MGHRA and CDR2 YSYEKL. The CDR3 DNA reads as TGCGCCAGCAGCCACGCCCCGGGCAGCTTTGAAGCTTTCTTT. This translates into CASSHAPGSFEAFF.

This clonotype was found many times. The chain joins TRBV5-1 to TRBJ1-1; 10 bases line up with TRBD1. Per germline, CDR1 SGHRS and CDR2 YFSETQ. V shed 1 base, J shed 5 bases, and the junction held 14 bases outside the gene matches. The CDR3 spans 18 residues. This chain's CDR3 is CASSLFRDRGPRGTEAFF. CDR3 in DNA: TGCGCCAGCAGCTTGTTTAGGGACAGGGGCCCAAGAGGAACTGAAGCTTTCTTT.

This clonotype was counted at least ten times. The V call is TRBV28, the J call TRBJ2-7, with D possibly matching TRBD2 (6 bases). V was pared by 8 bases and J by 2 bases, with 13 bases between. The germline CDR1 and CDR2 sequences are MDHEN and SYDVKM. The CDR3 sequence is 13 residues long. Written as DNA, the CDR3 is TGTGCCAGCCGGTCCGGGGAGGCCTACGAGCAGTACGTC. This codes for CASRSGEAYEQYV.

This clonotype was counted many times. The chain employs TRBV7-7 and TRBJ2-2; D may be TRBD1 or TRBD2 (5 bases each). Trimming pared 1 base from V and 5 bases from J, leaving 8 bases between. This CDR3 has 14 amino acids. Germline V gives CDR1 SSHAT, CDR2 FNYEAQ (reference sequence). The CDR3 sequence is CASSLDGGTGELFF. The CDR3 DNA sequence: TGTGCCAGCAGCTTAGATGGGGGAACCGGGGAGCTGTTTTTT.

This clonotype was observed many times. This chain's CDR3 is CASSLPGKGNQPQHF. The CDR3 DNA is TGTGCCAGCAGTTTACCAGGGAAAGGCAATCAGCCCCAGCATTTT. This rearrangement joins TRBV12-3 or TRBV12-4 to TRBJ1-5; perhaps TRBD1 as D (5 bases). V was pared by 2 bases and J by 2 bases, with 10 bases between. The CDR3 spans 15 residues.

There are many counts of this clonotype. The chain has TRBV28 and TRBJ1-2; D may be TRBD1 (5 bases). V was shortened by 5 bases and J by 5 bases, with 15 bases between the two germline ends. Germline assignment: CDR1 MDHEN and CDR2 SYDVKM. This CDR3 region has 14 residues. CDR3 DNA sequence: TGTGCCAGCAGTCCGGAGGGGATAGGTTATGGCTACACCTTC. Protein sequence: CASSPEGIGYGYTF.

Points on this clonotype: Mismatch with germline at one junction end may stem from a read error. This sequence joins TRBV7-2 and TRBJ1-5; TRBD1 is a possible D gene (6 bases). The length of the CDR3 is 17 residues. CDR1 SGHTA and CDR2 FQGNSA come from the germline V gene. CDR3 coding DNA: TGTGCCAGCAGCTTCTCGCGGGGGCAGACCAGCAATCAGCTCCAGCATTTT. It encodes CASSFSRGQTSNQLQHF.

V is TRBV5-1 and J is TRBJ2-3, with TRBD1 matching 7 bases. The ends lost 4 bases at V and 5 bases at J; junction bases unmatched: 10. The CDR3 runs to 15 residues. CDR1 and CDR2 (germline): SGHRS, YFSETQ. In DNA, the CDR3 is TGCGCCAGCAGCCAAACCGACAGGGTAGAAGATACGCAGTATTTT. Its protein is CASSQTDRVEDTQYF.

This clonotype appeared a few times. V gene TRBV5-4 combines with J gene TRBJ2-3; 12 bases agree with TRBD1. Germline CDR1 is SGHNT and CDR2 is YYREEE (reference sequence). The CDR3 has 16 amino acids. V shed 3 bases and J 4 bases; nucleotides not matched to a gene: 6. DNA for the CDR3: TGTGCCAGCAGCTCACCGGGACAGGGGGCCGCAGATACGCAGTATTTT. This sequence encodes CASSSPGQGAADTQYF.

The chain links TRBV7-9 to TRBJ1-1, with D possibly matching TRBD1 (5 bases). Germline CDR1 reads SEHNR; CDR2 reads FQNEAQ (reference sequence). The CDR3 runs 13 residues. The germline V and J ends were trimmed by 5 bases and 6 bases, with 13 bases remaining between them. Here the CDR3 DNA reads TGTGCCAGCAGCCCCCCTGGGGGAGCTGAAGCTTTCTTT. It codes for CASSPPGGAEAFF.

This clonotype was counted at least ten times. The chain joins TRBV12-3 or TRBV12-4 to TRBJ2-6; TRBD2 might be the D (5 bases). CDR3 length: 16 amino acids. Trimming left V 4 bases short and J 0 bases short, with 10 bases between. The DNA for the CDR3 is TGTGCCAGCAGTTCCGGGGAAATCTCTGGGGCCAACGTCCTGACTTTC. Its protein is CASSSGEISGANVLTF.

The sample holds many counts of this clonotype. In nucleotides, the CDR3 is TGCGCCAGCAGCCCCGGGGGGGCGAGCTCCTACAATGAGCAGTTCTTC. Translated, it gives CASSPGGASSYNEQFF. The gene calls are TRBV5-1 and TRBJ2-1; the match to TRBD2 covers 8 bases. Germline assignment: CDR1 SGHRS and CDR2 YFSETQ. The CDR3 has 16 residues. Unmatched junction bases numbered 6, after V lost 4 bases and J lost 0 bases.

This clonotype was seen repeatedly, ten times or more. The chain couples TRBV4-3 to TRBJ2-3; 8 nucleotides align to TRBD2. CDR3 length equals 16 residues. Germline values: CDR1 LGHNA, CDR2 YSLEER. V was pared by 0 bases and J by 4 bases, with 6 bases of the junction left unmatched. Written as DNA, the CDR3 is TGCGCCAGCAGCCAAGATGATCGCGGGGGGCCAGATACGCAGTATTTT. Its translation is CASSQDDRGGPDTQYF.

V is TRBV4-2 and J is TRBJ2-5; unclear D gene. V was pared by 0 bases and J by 7 bases, with 6 bases between. From germline, CDR1 is LGHNA and CDR2 YNFKEQ. This CDR3 region has 12 residues. CDR3: CASSQDWGTQYF. The CDR3, as DNA: TGTGCCAGCAGCCAAGACTGGGGGACCCAGTACTTC.

This clonotype was recorded many times. The rearrangement links TRBV12-3 or TRBV12-4 to TRBJ1-1; D is undetermined. This CDR3 contains 13 residues. V shed 6 bases and J shed 5 bases, with 13 bases lying between them. This chain's CDR3 is CASSQRADTEAFF. CDR3 sequence (DNA): TGTGCCAGCAGCCAAAGGGCCGATACTGAAGCTTTCTTT.

In its sample, this clonotype was seen many times. The chain uses TRBV29-1 and TRBJ2-7; the D gene could be TRBD1 or TRBD2 (5 bases each). Trimming cost V 3 bases and J 5 bases, with 14 bases left between them. The CDR3 consists of 13 residues. Germline loops: CDR1 SQVTM, CDR2 ANQGSEA. CDR3 residues: CSVESRDGNEQYF. CDR3 in DNA: TGCAGCGTTGAGTCCCGGGACGGCAACGAGCAGTACTTC.

This clonotype was observed at least ten times. The rearrangement uses TRBV6-6 and TRBJ1-1; D unresolved. V was trimmed by 2 bases and J by 2 bases, leaving 9 bases between them. The CDR3 runs 14 residues. Germline V gene lookup returns CDR1 MNHNY and CDR2 SVGAGI (reference sequence). The CDR3 here is CASSYLQVNTEAFF. The CDR3 DNA follows: TGTGCCAGCAGTTACCTCCAGGTAAACACTGAAGCTTTCTTT.

The rearrangement joins TRBV7-2 to TRBJ2-3; perhaps D is TRBD1 or TRBD2 (5 bases each). V gave up 3 bases and J gave up 0 bases, with 7 bases separating them. The germline V gene has CDR1 SGHTA and CDR2 FQGNSA. The CDR3 sequence is 14 residues long. This chain's CDR3 is CASSFRDSTDTQYF. In nucleotides, the CDR3 is TGTGCCAGCAGCTTCCGGGACAGCACAGATACGCAGTATTTT.

This clonotype was observed many times. The chain combines TRBV12-3 or TRBV12-4 with TRBJ1-1; 7 positions agree with TRBD1. The length of the CDR3 is 13 residues. J was trimmed by 7 bases and V by 5 bases; bases with no gene match: 7. CDR3 amino acids: CASSKRQGGEAFF. Here the CDR3 DNA reads TGTGCCAGCAGTAAACGACAGGGAGGTGAAGCTTTCTTT.

This clonotype was counted many times. This chain uses TRBV5-1 with TRBJ2-3; D call uncertain. This CDR3 region has 15 residues. CDR1 is SGHRS and CDR2 is YFSETQ in the germline V gene. Trimming left V 1 base short and J 0 bases short, with 9 bases between. CDR3 amino acids: CASSLLLTSTDTQYF. CDR3 in DNA: TGCGCCAGCAGCTTGCTACTAACTAGCACAGATACGCAGTATTTT.